This T cell receptor (beta chain) appears in the sequencing data of a study of T cell responses to AZD1222 COVID-19 vaccine. Produced via immunoSEQ multiplex PCR; TCRdb's table is partial and in-frame only. The top ten clones hold 5.1% of a sample with approximately 150,000 clones, approximately 90% of them seen once. This clone was picked up one time. CDR3 size: 21 residues. The V gene's germline CDR1 is LGHNA and CDR2 YSLEER. Between the trimmed V and J ends, which lost 3 bases and 1 base, there was a span of 28 bases. The sequence was obtained from an adult in good health. The sequencing here drew on peripheral blood, taken on day 0 of AZD1222 vaccination. The rearrangement uses TRBV4-3 and TRBJ2-1, with D perhaps matching TRBD1 (9 bases). The CDR3 loop reads CASSQGQGLREALSSYNEQFF. The CDR3 nucleotides read TGCGCCAGCAGCCAGGGACAGGGACTGCGGGAGGCCCTATCGTCCTACAATGAGCAGTTCTTC.